The rows below give T cell receptor beta chains drawn from one sample of a study of blood T cells in healthy people across ages. TCRdb fed the 5' RACE reads into MiXCR, producing one record per CDR3 protein. This table holds fewer than 750,000 distinct CDR3 sequences, about 45% found once. The sequenced sample was blood. These receptors all come from a man at least 80 years old in good health. Both conserved end residues are part of each CDR3. A D gene is named only where the DNA matches it firmly. Rows may omit the clone size; those that give it use once, few, many or a size class.

D gene: TRBD1; J gene: TRBJ2-4; CDR3 length: 14; V gene: TRBV12-3/TRBV12-4; clone size: .; CDR3 protein: CASSSLGTENIQYF; CDR3 DNA: TGTGCCAGCAGTTCCCTAGGGACAGAAAACATTCAGTACTTC
D gene: .; J gene: TRBJ1-5; CDR3 length: 15; V gene: TRBV6-5; clone size: .; CDR3 protein: CASSLRDGSNQPQPF; CDR3 DNA: TGTGCCAGCAGTCTCAGGGACGGCAGCAATCAGCCCCAGCCTTTT
D gene: .; J gene: TRBJ2-1; CDR3 length: 15; V gene: TRBV9; clone size: .; CDR3 protein: CASSLTSGGNNEQFF; CDR3 DNA: TGTGCCAGCAGCCTAACTAGTGGAGGTAACAATGAGCAGTTCTTC
D gene: TRBD2; J gene: TRBJ2-1; CDR3 length: 14; V gene: TRBV14; clone size: .; CDR3 protein: CASSPLAGEETQFF; CDR3 DNA: TGTGCCAGCAGCCCTTTGGCGGGGGAAGAGACCCAGTTCTTC
D gene: TRBD2; J gene: TRBJ2-5; CDR3 length: 13; V gene: TRBV6-6; clone size: few; CDR3 protein: CASSSGTKETQYF; CDR3 DNA: TGTGCCAGCAGTAGCGGGACTAAAGAGACCCAGTACTTC
D gene: TRBD2; J gene: TRBJ2-7; CDR3 length: 14; V gene: TRBV7-2; clone size: .; CDR3 protein: CASSAAGDSGEQYF; CDR3 DNA: TGTGCCAGCAGCGCAGCGGGAGACTCGGGGGAGCAGTACTTC
D gene: .; J gene: TRBJ2-1; CDR3 length: 13; V gene: TRBV28; clone size: few; CDR3 protein: CASSLTDYNEQFF; CDR3 DNA: TGTGCCAGCAGTTTGACGGATTACAATGAGCAGTTCTTC
D gene: .; J gene: TRBJ2-5; CDR3 length: 17; V gene: TRBV7-9; clone size: few; CDR3 protein: CASSLRLEVGRRETQYF; CDR3 DNA: TGTGCCAGCAGCTTACGCCTCGAAGTGGGGCGCCGGGAGACCCAGTACTTC
D gene: TRBD2; J gene: TRBJ2-7; CDR3 length: 15; V gene: TRBV20-1; clone size: .; CDR3 protein: CSAIKGTSQGYEQYF; CDR3 DNA: TGCAGTGCCATAAAAGGGACTAGCCAGGGCTACGAGCAGTACTTC
D gene: .; J gene: TRBJ1-2; CDR3 length: 13; V gene: TRBV29-1; clone size: .; CDR3 protein: CSVGRATSYGYTF; CDR3 DNA: TGCAGCGTTGGTAGGGCAACCTCCTATGGCTACACCTTC
D gene: TRBD2; J gene: TRBJ2-1; CDR3 length: 17; V gene: TRBV7-2; clone size: .; CDR3 protein: CASSLVLAGGPGHEQFF; CDR3 DNA: TGTGCCAGCAGCTTAGTACTAGCGGGAGGGCCGGGGCATGAGCAGTTCTTC
D gene: .; J gene: TRBJ2-1; CDR3 length: 14; V gene: TRBV20-1; clone size: .; CDR3 protein: CSASSFGSYNKQFF; CDR3 DNA: TGCAGTGCTAGTTCTTTTGGGTCCTACAATAAGCAGTTCTTC
D gene: .; J gene: TRBJ2-3; CDR3 length: 15; V gene: TRBV11-3; clone size: .; CDR3 protein: CASSLAPKNTDTQYF; CDR3 DNA: TGTGCCAGCAGCTTGGCTCCCAAGAACACAGATACGCAGTATTTT
D gene: .; J gene: TRBJ2-1; CDR3 length: 16; V gene: TRBV12-3/TRBV12-4; clone size: .; CDR3 protein: CASSLMLTAGNNEQFF; CDR3 DNA: TGTGCCAGCAGTTTAATGCTCACGGCAGGGAACAATGAGCAGTTCTTC
D gene: .; J gene: TRBJ2-7; CDR3 length: 16; V gene: TRBV28; clone size: .; CDR3 protein: CASSSTWAGPTYEQYF; CDR3 DNA: TGTGCCAGCAGTTCCACCTGGGCAGGACCAACCTACGAGCAGTACTTC
D gene: .; J gene: TRBJ2-7; CDR3 length: 14; V gene: TRBV4-2; clone size: .; CDR3 protein: CASSPRQETYEQYF; CDR3 DNA: TGTGCCAGCAGCCCCCGACAGGAGACCTACGAGCAGTACTTC
D gene: .; J gene: TRBJ2-7; CDR3 length: 14; V gene: TRBV20-1; clone size: few; CDR3 protein: CSARGRGDTYEQYF; CDR3 DNA: TGCAGTGCTAGAGGGCGCGGGGATACCTACGAGCAGTACTTC
D gene: TRBD2; J gene: TRBJ2-4; CDR3 length: 15; V gene: TRBV5-6; clone size: few; CDR3 protein: CASSLLAGGSLVQYF; CDR3 DNA: TGTGCCAGCAGCTTGCTAGCGGGAGGATCCCTAGTCCAGTACTTC
D gene: TRBD1; J gene: TRBJ2-7; CDR3 length: 15; V gene: TRBV6-5; clone size: many; CDR3 protein: CASTTLVARGREQYF; CDR3 DNA: TGTGCCAGCACCACACTGGTGGCCAGGGGGCGCGAGCAGTACTTC
D gene: .; J gene: TRBJ2-7; CDR3 length: 13; V gene: TRBV7-2; clone size: few; CDR3 protein: CASSFEGYYEQYF; CDR3 DNA: TGTGCCAGCAGCTTTGAGGGATACTACGAGCAGTACTTC
D gene: .; J gene: TRBJ2-3; CDR3 length: 11; V gene: TRBV20-1; clone size: .; CDR3 protein: CSASRWDTQYF; CDR3 DNA: TGCAGTGCTAGTAGGTGGGATACGCAGTATTTT
D gene: .; J gene: TRBJ2-7; CDR3 length: 15; V gene: TRBV5-4; clone size: .; CDR3 protein: CASSARRQGTYEQYF; CDR3 DNA: TGTGCCAGCAGCGCCCGACGACAAGGTACCTACGAGCAGTACTTC
D gene: .; J gene: TRBJ2-5; CDR3 length: 12; V gene: TRBV28; clone size: .; CDR3 protein: CASSFPAGEQYF; CDR3 DNA: TGTGCCAGCAGTTTTCCTGCAGGGGAGCAGTACTTC
D gene: .; J gene: TRBJ2-5; CDR3 length: 14; V gene: TRBV7-2; clone size: few; CDR3 protein: CASSWGGRQETQYF; CDR3 DNA: TGTGCCAGCAGCTGGGGTGGTCGTCAAGAGACCCAGTACTTC
D gene: TRBD1; J gene: TRBJ1-4; CDR3 length: 14; V gene: TRBV6-6; clone size: many; CDR3 protein: CASRAGTGDEKLFF; CDR3 DNA: TGTGCCAGCAGAGCCGGGACAGGGGACGAAAAACTGTTTTTT
D gene: .; J gene: TRBJ1-1; CDR3 length: 13; V gene: TRBV11-1; clone size: .; CDR3 protein: CASSLLAGTEAFF; CDR3 DNA: TGTGCCAGCAGCCTTCTTGCGGGGACTGAAGCTTTCTTT
D gene: TRBD1; J gene: TRBJ1-2; CDR3 length: 13; V gene: TRBV27; clone size: many; CDR3 protein: CASSLGQGDGYTF; CDR3 DNA: TGTGCCAGCAGCTTGGGGCAGGGGGACGGCTACACCTTC
D gene: .; J gene: TRBJ1-4; CDR3 length: 14; V gene: TRBV25-1; clone size: .; CDR3 protein: CASSEFGGREKLFF; CDR3 DNA: TGTGCCAGCAGTGAATTTGGGGGCCGGGAAAAACTGTTTTTT
D gene: TRBD1; J gene: TRBJ2-1; CDR3 length: 15; V gene: TRBV9; clone size: .; CDR3 protein: CASSVGGQGRNEQFF; CDR3 DNA: TGTGCCAGCAGCGTGGGGGGACAGGGACGCAATGAGCAGTTCTTC
D gene: .; J gene: TRBJ1-2; CDR3 length: 14; V gene: TRBV20-1; clone size: .; CDR3 protein: CSAQRGTGDYGYTF; CDR3 DNA: TGCAGTGCGCAGCGGGGAACAGGAGACTATGGCTACACCTTC
D gene: TRBD1; J gene: TRBJ2-1; CDR3 length: 15; V gene: TRBV6-5; clone size: .; CDR3 protein: CASSGRQGPYNEQFF; CDR3 DNA: TGTGCCAGCAGCGGACGACAGGGACCTTACAATGAGCAGTTCTTC
D gene: .; J gene: TRBJ2-7; CDR3 length: 15; V gene: TRBV7-2; clone size: .; CDR3 protein: CASSLSSVLTYEQYF; CDR3 DNA: TGTGCCAGCAGCTTATCGTCCGTTTTGACCTACGAGCAGTACTTC
D gene: TRBD1; J gene: TRBJ1-1; CDR3 length: 14; V gene: TRBV28; clone size: .; CDR3 protein: CASSSQTGRAEAFF; CDR3 DNA: TGTGCCAGCAGTTCTCAGACAGGGCGAGCTGAAGCTTTCTTT
D gene: .; J gene: TRBJ1-2; CDR3 length: 14; V gene: TRBV5-1; clone size: .; CDR3 protein: CASSLEIPADGYTF; CDR3 DNA: TGCGCCAGCAGCTTGGAAATCCCGGCGGACGGCTACACCTTC
D gene: .; J gene: TRBJ2-6; CDR3 length: 18; V gene: TRBV29-1; clone size: many; CDR3 protein: CSVVPLGGYSSGANVLTF; CDR3 DNA: TGCAGCGTTGTACCATTGGGGGGCTATAGCTCTGGGGCCAACGTCCTGACTTTC
D gene: .; J gene: TRBJ2-7; CDR3 length: 13; V gene: TRBV12-3/TRBV12-4; clone size: .; CDR3 protein: CASSLIAPAEQYF; CDR3 DNA: TGTGCCAGCAGTTTAATCGCCCCTGCCGAGCAGTACTTC
D gene: .; J gene: TRBJ1-6; CDR3 length: 15; V gene: TRBV20-1; clone size: .; CDR3 protein: CSARDGGSYNSPLHF; CDR3 DNA: TGCAGTGCTAGAGATGGCGGATCCTATAATTCACCCCTCCACTTT
D gene: TRBD1; J gene: TRBJ1-5; CDR3 length: 13; V gene: TRBV29-1; clone size: few; CDR3 protein: CSVRQGIDQPQHF; CDR3 DNA: TGCAGCGTTCGACAGGGGATTGATCAGCCCCAGCATTTT
D gene: .; J gene: TRBJ2-2; CDR3 length: 16; V gene: TRBV12-3/TRBV12-4; clone size: .; CDR3 protein: CASSPRNGRDTGELFF; CDR3 DNA: TGTGCCAGCAGTCCCAGGAACGGTCGGGACACCGGGGAGCTGTTTTTT
D gene: TRBD2; J gene: TRBJ2-2; CDR3 length: 14; V gene: TRBV5-1; clone size: .; CDR3 protein: CATTERETTGELFF; CDR3 DNA: TGCGCCACCACCGAGCGGGAGACCACCGGGGAGCTGTTTTTT